Following are 10 T cell receptor beta chains from one sample sequenced in a study of early T cells in non-severe SARS-CoV-2 infection. TCRdb re-analysed the 5' RACE reads in MiXCR, keeping a single row per CDR3 protein. This table holds 25,000 to 30,000 distinct CDR3 sequences, around 5% found once. Input material: whole blood. These receptors were obtained from an adult who was a healthcare worker with PCR-confirmed SARS-CoV-2 infection or an uninfected control (not recorded which).

This clonotype is deemed medium-sized. The chain recombines TRBV7-2 with TRBJ2-7, with D hard to call. This CDR3 is built from 14 residues. Per the germline V gene, CDR1 is SGHTA and CDR2 is FQGNSA. V was pared by 1 base and J by 3 bases, with 10 bases between. CDR3: CASSLGRQYYEQYF. Written as DNA, the CDR3 is TGTGCCAGCAGCTTAGGGCGGCAGTACTACGAGCAGTACTTC.

This clonotype was counted many times. The genes are TRBV20-1 and TRBJ2-5; the match to TRBD1 covers 9 bases. CDR3 length equals 14 residues. Trimming took 5 bases from V and 1 from J; bases not matched to a gene: 5. The V gene's germline CDR1 is DFQATT and CDR2 SNEGSKA (reference sequence). CDR3 amino acids: CSAWDRAGQETQYF. In nucleotides, the CDR3 is TGCAGTGCTTGGGACAGGGCAGGCCAAGAGACCCAGTACTTC.

This clonotype was counted ten times or more. J is TRBJ2-1 and V is TRBV7-2; D remains ambiguous. The CDR3 runs 14 residues. CDR1 and CDR2 (germline): SGHTA, FQGNSA. The ends were cut back, 1 base at V and 3 bases at J, with 7 bases in the middle. CDR3 loop: CASSLEFIYNEQFF. CDR3 coding DNA: TGTGCCAGCAGCTTAGAATTCATCTACAATGAGCAGTTCTTC. The full variable domain, with the rest looked up from reference TRBV7-2 and TRBJ2-1, is GAGVSQSPSNKVTEKGKDVELRCDPISGHTALYWYRQSLGQGLEFLIYFQGNSAPDKSGLPSDRFSAERTGGSVSTLTIQRTQQEDSAVYLCASSLEFIYNEQFFGPGTRLTVL.

The chain combines TRBV12-3 or TRBV12-4 with TRBJ2-3; D gene ambiguous. V was trimmed by 6 bases and J by 1 base, leaving 17 bases between them. The CDR3 spans 16 residues. The CDR3 DNA reads as TGTGCCAGCAGCGCTGGTTCGGACGTCGGCACAGATACGCAGTATTTT. It is translated as CASSAGSDVGTDTQYF.

This clonotype was recorded many times. V and J are TRBV25-1 and TRBJ2-1; D is perhaps TRBD2 (5 bases). Trimming shortened V by 3 bases and J by 6 bases, and 9 bases separated the two germline ends. CDR1 and CDR2 (germline): MGHDK, SYGVNS. The CDR3 sequence is 13 residues long. The CDR3 DNA reads as TGTGCCAGCAGTGATCCGGGGTTCAATGAGCAGTTCTTC. Translation gives CASSDPGFNEQFF.

This chain joins TRBV12-3 or TRBV12-4 and TRBJ2-3; D is possibly TRBD2 (6 bases). This CDR3 spans 14 amino acids. Trimming removed 6 bases from V and 3 bases from J, with 13 bases in between. CDR3 sequence reads: CASRSTRMTDTQYF. The DNA for the CDR3 is TGTGCCAGCAGATCGACTAGAATGACAGATACGCAGTATTTT.

The chain combines TRBV6-9 with TRBJ2-7, with unresolved D. The CDR3 contains 14 residues. The V gene lost 2 bases and the J gene lost 5 bases, with 13 bases spanning the gap. Per the germline V gene, CDR1 is MNHGY and CDR2 is SVAAGI. CDR3 protein: CASSYPAPVDEQYF. The CDR3 DNA reads TGTGCCAGCAGTTATCCAGCTCCAGTAGACGAGCAGTACTTC.

This clonotype was observed many times. The rearrangement links TRBV27 to TRBJ1-1; D is undetermined. V lost 9 bases and J lost 7, with 15 bases in between. Germline loops: CDR1 MNHEY, CDR2 SMNVEV (reference sequence). The CDR3 spans 12 residues. CDR3 amino acids: CASSLLGGEAFF. The CDR3, as DNA: TGTGCCAGTTCACTACTCGGAGGTGAAGCTTTCTTT.

There are many counts of this clonotype. The chain has TRBV24-1 and TRBJ2-7, with unresolved D. Germline loops: CDR1 KGHDR, CDR2 SFDVKD. The CDR3 length is 11 residues. V was trimmed by 3 bases and J by 3 bases, leaving 2 bases between them. In DNA, the CDR3 is TGTGCCACCAGTGATAACTACGAGCAGTACTTC. It specifies CATSDNYEQYF.

This clonotype was found many times. The chain links TRBV9 to TRBJ2-1; D might be TRBD1 (6 bases). Per the germline V gene, CDR1 is SGDLS and CDR2 is YYNGEE. The CDR3 extends over 15 amino acids. V lost 1 base to trimming and J lost 3 bases, with 11 bases between them. This chain's CDR3 is CASSVLGTIYNEQFF. CDR3 nucleotides: TGTGCCAGCAGCGTATTAGGGACAATCTACAATGAGCAGTTCTTC.